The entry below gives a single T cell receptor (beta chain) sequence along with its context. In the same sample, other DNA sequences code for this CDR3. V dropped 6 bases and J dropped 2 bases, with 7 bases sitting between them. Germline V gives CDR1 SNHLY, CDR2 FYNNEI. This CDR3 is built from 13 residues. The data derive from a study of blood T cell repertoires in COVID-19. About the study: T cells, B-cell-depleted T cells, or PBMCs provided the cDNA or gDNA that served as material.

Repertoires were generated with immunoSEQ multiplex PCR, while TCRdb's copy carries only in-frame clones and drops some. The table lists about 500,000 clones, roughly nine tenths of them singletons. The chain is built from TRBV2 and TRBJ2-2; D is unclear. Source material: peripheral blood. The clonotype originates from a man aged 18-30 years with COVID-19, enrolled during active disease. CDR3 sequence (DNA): TGTGCCAGCAGCCTGACAAACACCGGGGAGCTGTTTTTT. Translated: CASSLTNTGELFF.